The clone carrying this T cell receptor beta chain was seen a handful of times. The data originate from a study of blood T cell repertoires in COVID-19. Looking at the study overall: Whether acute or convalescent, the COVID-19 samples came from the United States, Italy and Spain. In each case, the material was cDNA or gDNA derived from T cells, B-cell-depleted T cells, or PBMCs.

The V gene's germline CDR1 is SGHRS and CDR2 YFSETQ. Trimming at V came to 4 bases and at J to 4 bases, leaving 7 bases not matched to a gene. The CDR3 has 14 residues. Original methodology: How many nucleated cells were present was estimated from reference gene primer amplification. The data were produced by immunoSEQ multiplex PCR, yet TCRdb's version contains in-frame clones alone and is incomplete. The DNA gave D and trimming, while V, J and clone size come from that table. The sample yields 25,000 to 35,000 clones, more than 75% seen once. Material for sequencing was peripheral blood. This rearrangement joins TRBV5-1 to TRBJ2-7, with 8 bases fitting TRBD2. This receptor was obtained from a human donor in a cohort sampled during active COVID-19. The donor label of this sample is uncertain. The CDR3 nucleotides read TGCGCCAGCAGCGCAACTAGCGGAACTTACGAGCAGTACTTC. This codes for CASSATSGTYEQYF.